The T cell receptor (beta chain) under discussion was sequenced for a study of blood T cell repertoires in COVID-19. Study-level background: T cells, B-cell-depleted T cells, or PBMCs provided the cDNA or gDNA that served as material.

Authors' analysis steps: Amplification of reference gene primers was used by the study to estimate nucleated cell counts. This table comes from immunoSEQ multiplex PCR, and its TCRdb copy is limited to in-frame clones, with some not included. V, J and clone size are those of that table, while D and trimming were read from the DNA. This table holds more than 200,000 clones, roughly four fifths found once. J lost 3 bases, V lost 1 base, and 4 bases had no gene match. The CDR3 spans 15 residues. Per germline, CDR1 LGHNA and CDR2 YSLEER. The sequenced material came from peripheral blood. The TCR comes from a woman aged 40-49 years with active or convalescent COVID-19. The chain is built from TRBV4-3 and TRBJ1-1; 8 bases are a match to TRBD1. CDR3 region: CASSQGSTGDTEAFF. As DNA, the CDR3 is TGCGCCAGCAGCCAAGGGTCGACAGGGGACACTGAAGCTTTCTTT.